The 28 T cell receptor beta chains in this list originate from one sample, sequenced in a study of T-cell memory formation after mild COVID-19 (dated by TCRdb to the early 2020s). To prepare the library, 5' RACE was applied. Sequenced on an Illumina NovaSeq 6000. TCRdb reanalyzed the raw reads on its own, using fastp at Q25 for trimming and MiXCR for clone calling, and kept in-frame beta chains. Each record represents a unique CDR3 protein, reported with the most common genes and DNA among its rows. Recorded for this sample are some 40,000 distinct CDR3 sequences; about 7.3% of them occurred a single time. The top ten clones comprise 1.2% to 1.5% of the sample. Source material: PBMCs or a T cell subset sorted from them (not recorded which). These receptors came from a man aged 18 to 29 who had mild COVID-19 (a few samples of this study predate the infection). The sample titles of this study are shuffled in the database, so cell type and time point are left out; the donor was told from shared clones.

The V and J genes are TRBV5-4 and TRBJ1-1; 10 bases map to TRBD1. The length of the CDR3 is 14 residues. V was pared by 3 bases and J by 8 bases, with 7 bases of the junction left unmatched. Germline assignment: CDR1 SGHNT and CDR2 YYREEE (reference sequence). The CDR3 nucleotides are TGTGCCAGCAGCTCCCGGGACAGGGGAAGGGAAGCTTTCTTT. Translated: CASSSRDRGREAFF.

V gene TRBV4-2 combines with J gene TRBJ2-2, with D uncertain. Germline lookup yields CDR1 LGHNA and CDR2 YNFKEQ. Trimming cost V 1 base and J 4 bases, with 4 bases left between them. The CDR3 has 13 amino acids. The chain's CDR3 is CASSQATTGELFF. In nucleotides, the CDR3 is TGTGCCAGCAGCCAAGCCACCACCGGGGAGCTGTTTTTT.

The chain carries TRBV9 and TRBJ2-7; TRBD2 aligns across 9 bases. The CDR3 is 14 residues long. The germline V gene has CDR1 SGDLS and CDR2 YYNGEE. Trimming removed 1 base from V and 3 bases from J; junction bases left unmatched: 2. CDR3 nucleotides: TGTGCCAGCAGCGTACGAGCGGGAGGCTACGAGCAGTACTTC. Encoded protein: CASSVRAGGYEQYF.

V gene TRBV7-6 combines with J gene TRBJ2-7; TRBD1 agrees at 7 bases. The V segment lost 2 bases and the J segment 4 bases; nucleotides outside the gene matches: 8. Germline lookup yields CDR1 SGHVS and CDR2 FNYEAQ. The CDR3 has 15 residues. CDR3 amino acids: CASSLNEGAGYEQYF. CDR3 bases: TGTGCCAGCAGCTTAAATGAGGGGGCCGGTTACGAGCAGTACTTC.

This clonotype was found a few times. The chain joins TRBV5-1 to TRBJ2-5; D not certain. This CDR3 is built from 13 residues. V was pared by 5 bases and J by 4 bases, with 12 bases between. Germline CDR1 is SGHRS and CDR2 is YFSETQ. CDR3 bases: TGCGCCAGCAGTTTCACTTCGCCAGAGACCCAGTACTTC. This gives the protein CASSFTSPETQYF.

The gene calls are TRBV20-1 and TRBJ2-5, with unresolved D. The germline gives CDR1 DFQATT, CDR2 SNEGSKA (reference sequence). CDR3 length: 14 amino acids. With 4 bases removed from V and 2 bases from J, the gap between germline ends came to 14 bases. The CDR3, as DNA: TGCAGTGCTACCGTCGACCGTTCTCAAGAGACCCAGTACTTC. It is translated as CSATVDRSQETQYF.

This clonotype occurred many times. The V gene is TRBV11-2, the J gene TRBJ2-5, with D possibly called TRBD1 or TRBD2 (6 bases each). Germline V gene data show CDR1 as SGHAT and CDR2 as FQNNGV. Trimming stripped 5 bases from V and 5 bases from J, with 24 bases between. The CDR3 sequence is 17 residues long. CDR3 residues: CASSKKTGTGATETQYF. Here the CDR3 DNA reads TGTGCCAGCAGCAAAAAAACCGGGACGGGGGCGACGGAGACCCAGTACTTC.

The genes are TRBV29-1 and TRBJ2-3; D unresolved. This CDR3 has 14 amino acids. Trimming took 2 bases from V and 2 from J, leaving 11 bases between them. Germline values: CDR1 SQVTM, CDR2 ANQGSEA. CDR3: CSVEPLINTDTQYF. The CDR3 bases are TGCAGCGTTGAACCACTAATAAACACAGATACGCAGTATTTT.

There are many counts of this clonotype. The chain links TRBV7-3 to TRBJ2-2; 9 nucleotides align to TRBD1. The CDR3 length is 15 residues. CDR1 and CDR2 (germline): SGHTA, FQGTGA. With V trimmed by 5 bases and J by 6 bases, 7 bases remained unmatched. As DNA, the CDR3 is TGTGCCAGCAGCCGGGGACAGGGTAGTCCCGGGGAGCTGTTTTTT. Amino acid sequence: CASSRGQGSPGELFF. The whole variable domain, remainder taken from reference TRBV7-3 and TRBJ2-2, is GAGVSQTPSNKVTEKGKYVELRCDPISGHTALYWYRQSLGQGPEFLIYFQGTGAADDSGLPNDRFFAVRPEGSVSTLKIQRTERGDSAVYLCASSRGQGSPGELFFGEGSRLTVL.

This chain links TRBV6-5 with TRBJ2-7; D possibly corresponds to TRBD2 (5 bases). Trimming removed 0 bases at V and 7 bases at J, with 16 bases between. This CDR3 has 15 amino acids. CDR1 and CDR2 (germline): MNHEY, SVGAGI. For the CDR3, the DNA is TGTGCCAGCAGTTACTCGTCCGGGGTTCTGGGTGAGCAGTACTTC. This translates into CASSYSSGVLGEQYF.

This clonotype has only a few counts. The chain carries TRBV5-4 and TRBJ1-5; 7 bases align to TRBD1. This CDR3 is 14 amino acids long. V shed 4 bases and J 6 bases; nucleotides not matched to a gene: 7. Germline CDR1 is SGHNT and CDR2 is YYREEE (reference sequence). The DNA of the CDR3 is TGTGCCAGCAGCCAAGGGGGCGCGGGTCAGCCCCAGCATTTT. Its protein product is CASSQGGAGQPQHF.

The CDR3 bases are TGTGCCAGCTCACCCCGGGGTGGGCAAGAGACCCAGTACTTC. Translation gives CASSPRGGQETQYF. The chain couples TRBV18 to TRBJ2-5; weak D call: TRBD2 (5 bases). Germline CDR1 KGHSH, CDR2 LQKENI. This CDR3 contains 14 residues. V was trimmed by 3 bases and J by 2 bases, leaving 10 bases between them. Combining the CDR3 with reference TRBV18 and TRBJ2-5 gives the whole variable domain NAGVMQNPRHLVRRRGQEARLRCSPMKGHSHVYWYRQLPEEGLKFMVYLQKENIIDESGMPKERFSAEFPKEGPSILRIQQVVRGDSAAYFCASSPRGGQETQYFGPGTRLLVL.

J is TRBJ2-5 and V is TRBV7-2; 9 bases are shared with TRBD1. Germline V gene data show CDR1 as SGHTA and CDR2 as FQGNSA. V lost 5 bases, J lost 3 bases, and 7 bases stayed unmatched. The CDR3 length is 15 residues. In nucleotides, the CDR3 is TGTGCCAGCAGCCAACCGGGACAGGGCGAAGAGACCCAGTACTTC. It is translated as CASSQPGQGEETQYF.

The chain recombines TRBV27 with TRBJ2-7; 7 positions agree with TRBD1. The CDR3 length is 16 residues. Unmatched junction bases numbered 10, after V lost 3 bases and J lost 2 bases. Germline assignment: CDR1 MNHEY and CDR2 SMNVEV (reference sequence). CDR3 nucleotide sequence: TGTGCCAGCAGTTTCCTCTTGGGGACAGAGGCCTACGAGCAGTACGTC. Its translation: CASSFLLGTEAYEQYV.

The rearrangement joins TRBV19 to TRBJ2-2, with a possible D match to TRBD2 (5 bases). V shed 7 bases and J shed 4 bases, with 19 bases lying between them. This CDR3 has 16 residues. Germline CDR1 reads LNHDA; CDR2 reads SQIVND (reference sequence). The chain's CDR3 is CASTRGRTVRTGELFF. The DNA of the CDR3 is TGTGCCAGTACCAGAGGGAGAACGGTTCGCACCGGGGAGCTGTTTTTT.

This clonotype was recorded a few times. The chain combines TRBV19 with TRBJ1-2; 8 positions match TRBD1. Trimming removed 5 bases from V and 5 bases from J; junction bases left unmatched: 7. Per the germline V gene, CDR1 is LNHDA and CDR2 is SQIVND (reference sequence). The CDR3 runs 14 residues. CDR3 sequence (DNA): TGTGCCAGTAGTGAGACAGGGGTGGGGTATGGCTACACCTTC. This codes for CASSETGVGYGYTF.

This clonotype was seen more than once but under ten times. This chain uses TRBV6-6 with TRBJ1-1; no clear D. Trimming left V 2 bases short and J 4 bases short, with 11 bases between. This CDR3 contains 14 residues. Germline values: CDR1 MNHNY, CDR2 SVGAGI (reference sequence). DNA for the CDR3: TGTGCCAGCAGTTACGCGGTAGCGGGCACTGAAGCTTTCTTT. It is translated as CASSYAVAGTEAFF.

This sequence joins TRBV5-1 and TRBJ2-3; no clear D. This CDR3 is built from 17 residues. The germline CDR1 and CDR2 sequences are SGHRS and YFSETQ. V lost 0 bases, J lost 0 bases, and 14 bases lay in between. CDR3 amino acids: CASSLAIVGTSTDTQYF. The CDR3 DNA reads TGCGCCAGCAGCTTGGCCATAGTGGGTACTAGCACAGATACGCAGTATTTT.

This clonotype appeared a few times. The CDR3: CASSFGPSGEDTQYF. For the CDR3, the DNA is TGTGCCAGCAGCTTTGGGCCCAGCGGGGAGGATACGCAGTATTTT. V gene TRBV7-2 combines with J gene TRBJ2-3; 7 bases are a match to TRBD2. Germline loops: CDR1 SGHTA, CDR2 FQGNSA. The ends lost 3 bases at V and 6 bases at J; junction bases unmatched: 9. The CDR3 consists of 15 residues.

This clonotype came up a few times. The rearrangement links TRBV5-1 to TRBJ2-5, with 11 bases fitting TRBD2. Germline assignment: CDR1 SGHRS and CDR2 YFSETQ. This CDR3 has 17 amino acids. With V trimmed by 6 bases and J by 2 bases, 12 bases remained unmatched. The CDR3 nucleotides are TGCGCCAGCACCCAGAAAAAGACTAGCGGGGATCAAGAGACCCAGTACTTC. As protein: CASTQKKTSGDQETQYF.

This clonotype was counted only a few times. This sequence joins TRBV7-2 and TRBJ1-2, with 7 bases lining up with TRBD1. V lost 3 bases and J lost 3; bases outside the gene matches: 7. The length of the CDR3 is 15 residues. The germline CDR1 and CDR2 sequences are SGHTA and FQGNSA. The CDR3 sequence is CASSFGSRGYYGYTF. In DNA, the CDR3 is TGTGCCAGCAGCTTCGGGAGCAGGGGGTACTATGGCTACACCTTC. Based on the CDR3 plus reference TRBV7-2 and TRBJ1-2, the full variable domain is GAGVSQSPSNKVTEKGKDVELRCDPISGHTALYWYRQSLGQGLEFLIYFQGNSAPDKSGLPSDRFSAERTGGSVSTLTIQRTQQEDSAVYLCASSFGSRGYYGYTFGSGTRLTVV.

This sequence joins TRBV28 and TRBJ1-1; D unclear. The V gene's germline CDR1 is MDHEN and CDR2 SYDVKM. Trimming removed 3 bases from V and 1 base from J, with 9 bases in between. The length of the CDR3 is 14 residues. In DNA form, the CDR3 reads TGTGCCAGCAGTTTGTTTGGGAGGAACACTGAAGCTTTCTTT. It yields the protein CASSLFGRNTEAFF.

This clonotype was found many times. The CDR3 is CASSLVDLLWDTDVSGNTIYF. DNA for the CDR3: TGTGCCAGCAGCTTAGTGGATCTCCTGTGGGACACCGATGTTTCAGGAAACACCATATATTTT. This chain connects TRBV7-2 to TRBJ1-3, with a possible D match to TRBD1 (6 bases). CDR1 SGHTA and CDR2 FQGNSA come from the germline V gene. The CDR3 runs 21 residues. Trimming stripped 1 base from V and 4 bases from J, with 29 bases between.

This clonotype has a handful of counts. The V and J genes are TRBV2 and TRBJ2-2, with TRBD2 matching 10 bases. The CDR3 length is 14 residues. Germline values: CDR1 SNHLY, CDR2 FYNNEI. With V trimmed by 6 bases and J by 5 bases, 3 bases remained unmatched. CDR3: CASSILAGTGELFF. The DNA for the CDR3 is TGTGCCAGCAGCATACTAGCGGGGACCGGGGAGCTGTTTTTT.

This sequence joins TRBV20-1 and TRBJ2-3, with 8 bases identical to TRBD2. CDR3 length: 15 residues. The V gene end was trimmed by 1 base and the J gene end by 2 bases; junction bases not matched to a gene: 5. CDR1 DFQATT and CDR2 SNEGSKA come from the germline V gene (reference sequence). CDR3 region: CSARAPGGYTDTQYF. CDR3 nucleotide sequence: TGCAGTGCTAGAGCTCCGGGAGGGTACACAGATACGCAGTATTTT.

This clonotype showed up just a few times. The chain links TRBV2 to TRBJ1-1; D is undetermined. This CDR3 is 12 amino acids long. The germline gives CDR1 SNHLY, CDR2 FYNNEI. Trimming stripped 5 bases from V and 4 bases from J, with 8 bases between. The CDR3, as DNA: TGTGCCAGCAGTCTCGGGAGCACTGAAGCTTTCTTT. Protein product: CASSLGSTEAFF.

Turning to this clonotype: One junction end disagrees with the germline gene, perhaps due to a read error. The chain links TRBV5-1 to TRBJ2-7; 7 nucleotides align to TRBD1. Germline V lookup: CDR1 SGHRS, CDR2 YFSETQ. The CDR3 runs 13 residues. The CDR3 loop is CARSYGTAYEQYF. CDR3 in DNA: TGCGCCAGAAGCTACGGGACAGCTTACGAGCAGTACTTC. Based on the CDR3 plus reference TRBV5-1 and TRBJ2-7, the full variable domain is KAGVTQTPRYLIKTRGQQVTLSCSPISGHRSVSWYQQTPGQGLQFLFEYFSETQRNKGNFPGRFSGRQFSNSRSEMNVSTLELGDSALYLCARSYGTAYEQYFGPGTRLTVT.

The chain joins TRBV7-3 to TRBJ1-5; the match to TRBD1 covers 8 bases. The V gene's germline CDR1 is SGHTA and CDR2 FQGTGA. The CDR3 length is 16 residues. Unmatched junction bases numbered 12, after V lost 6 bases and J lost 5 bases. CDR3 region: CASSRQIRTGHQPQHF. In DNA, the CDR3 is TGTGCCAGCAGTCGACAAATCAGGACAGGGCATCAGCCCCAGCATTTT.